The entry below describes one T cell receptor beta chain. Its target antigen remains unknown. No much larger clonotype is one base removed from it; base qualities were not supplied. Whole blood was collected in K2EDTA tubes by collaborating institutions according to the institutions' own protocols. For TCRbeta analysis, collaborators shipped samples as frozen whole blood, isolated PBMCs, or DNA extracted from either of those sample types. The immunoSEQ Assay, a bias-controlled multiplex PCR, was used to amplify TCRbeta CDR3 regions from genomic DNA. The authors processed their data as follows. Nucleated cell counts per sample were estimated from amplification of reference gene primers within the assay. Sequence reads were collapsed and filtered to measure the absolute abundance of every unique TCRbeta CDR3 rearrangement. For each sample, productive Simpson clonality was calculated by taking the square root of Simpson's diversity index across productive rearrangements. The clones in this table, taken by TCRdb from immuneACCESS, are in-frame only. Not every clone is retained; where verified, under half of the shortfall comes from an unresolved V gene, and the cause of the rest is unknown. V, J and clone size are those of that table, while D and trimming were read from the DNA. The sample yields roughly 200,000 clones; roughly 84% were counted once. 4.5% to 5% of the sample is in the top ten clones.

The germline V gene (reference sequence) yields LNHDA for CDR1 and SQIVND for CDR2. Spanning cysteine to phenylalanine, the CDR3 consists of 16 amino acids. This entry keeps only the CDR3 DNA: 48 bases, framed from base 1. Germline trimming amounts to 2 bases on V and 0 bases on J, with 5 as the count of junction bases outside the gene matches. The sample comes from a study of blood T cell repertoires in COVID-19 (dated by TCRdb to about 2020). About the full investigation: The collaborator samples originated in the United States, Italy and Spain and spanned the acute and convalescent phases of COVID-19. The material from the prospective study consisted of cDNA or gDNA derived from T cells, B-cell-depleted T cells, or PBMCs. Deeply sampled blood TCRbeta repertoires from subjects exposed to, actively infected with, or recovered from COVID-19 were included in the dataset. The repertoires were made available in a free public database intended to serve as a resource for research on the immune response to SARS-CoV-2. The samples were drawn from two sources: the first 160 participants of the ongoing ImmuneRACE study, and over 1,000 subjects contributed by 6 global collaborators. Nearly every sample came with metadata listing a de-identified subject ID, COVID-19 status, age in years and sex. HLA class I and class II types, where available, came from metadata supplied by the sample provider rather than from assay-based typing. What the study reported, not specific to this receptor: How much clinical and demographic metadata was included differed by source and by participant, and the metadata was provided uncurated.

Rearrangement joined TRBV19 to TRBJ2-3, and 7 bases in between align with TRBD2. This clonotype was obtained from a woman older than 75 with acute or convalescent COVID-19. The sequencing sample was made of peripheral blood. The CDR3 loop reads CASSIRLAASTDTQYF. DNA sequence: TGTGCCAGTAGTATAAGGCTAGCGGCTAGCACAGATACGCAGTATTTT.